The 9 T cell receptor beta chains given below trace back to one sample, sequenced in a study of blood T cell repertoires in COVID-19. The data were produced by immunoSEQ multiplex PCR, yet TCRdb's version contains in-frame clones alone and is incomplete. The sample shows fewer than 350,000 clones, approximately 83% of them seen only once. Sequencing was done on a sample of peripheral blood. All receptors come from a woman younger than 45 who had recovered from COVID-19.

CDR3 sequence: CASSLRFQGASHTEAFF. The CDR3 coding sequence is TGTGCCAGCAGCTTAAGGTTCCAGGGGGCGTCCCACACTGAAGCTTTCTTT. The rearrangement uses TRBV7-8 and TRBJ1-1; 8 nucleotides line up with TRBD1. Per germline, CDR1 SGHVS and CDR2 FQNEAQ. This CDR3 is built from 17 residues. Unmatched junction bases numbered 11, after V lost 2 bases and J lost 3 bases.

The chain employs TRBV2 and TRBJ1-6; D perhaps matches TRBD1 (5 bases). The CDR3 runs to 13 residues. V shed 11 bases and J shed 5 bases, with 13 bases lying between them. Germline V gene data show CDR1 as SNHLY and CDR2 as FYNNEI. CDR3 in amino acids: CAGGVEDNSPLHF. The CDR3 DNA reads as TGTGCCGGGGGGGTTGAGGATAATTCACCCCTCCACTTT.

This sequence joins TRBV7-2 and TRBJ2-3; 7 bases match TRBD1. Losses at the gene ends were 7 bases for V and 2 bases for J; bases not matched to a gene: 9. The CDR3 runs to 15 residues. Germline assignment: CDR1 SGHTA and CDR2 FQGNSA. CDR3 region: CASTVTGIATDTQYF. CDR3 coding DNA: TGTGCCAGCACCGTGACAGGGATCGCCACAGATACGCAGTATTTT. Full variable domain (missing parts from reference TRBV7-2 and TRBJ2-3): GAGVSQSPSNKVTEKGKDVELRCDPISGHTALYWYRQSLGQGLEFLIYFQGNSAPDKSGLPSDRFSAERTGGSVSTLTIQRTQQEDSAVYLCASTVTGIATDTQYFGPGTRLTVL.

In its sample, this clone was seen once. The V call is TRBV7-8, the J call TRBJ2-7; 10 bases map to TRBD2. After removal of 5 bases from V and 6 bases from J, the junction contained 7 bases not matched to a gene. The CDR3 length is 14 residues. Germline V gene lookup returns CDR1 SGHVS and CDR2 FQNEAQ. CDR3 sequence reads: CASSTGLAVREQYF. The CDR3, as DNA: TGTGCCAGCAGCACCGGACTAGCGGTCCGCGAGCAGTACTTC. Together with reference TRBV7-8 and TRBJ2-7, the CDR3 gives the full variable domain: GAGVSQSPRYKVAKRGQDVALRCDPISGHVSLFWYQQALGQGPEFLTYFQNEAQLDKSGLPSDRFFAERPEGSVSTLKIQRTQQEDSAVYLCASSTGLAVREQYFGPGTRLTVT.

J is TRBJ2-1 and V is TRBV5-1; D is unclear. CDR3 size: 13 residues. Per germline, CDR1 SGHRS and CDR2 YFSETQ. V lost 4 bases and J 8 bases, leaving 13 bases between the germline ends. CDR3 in amino acids: CASSLRPDYEQFF. The CDR3 DNA follows: TGCGCCAGCAGCCTCCGCCCAGACTATGAGCAGTTCTTC.

The chain uses TRBV11-3 and TRBJ2-4; 7 bases agree with TRBD1. J gave up 0 bases and V 6 bases, and 8 bases lay outside the gene matches. CDR1 and CDR2 (germline): SGHNT, YENEEA. The CDR3 runs to 16 residues. The CDR3 protein is CASRTGTEIAKNIQYF. For the CDR3, the DNA is TGTGCCAGCAGGACCGGGACAGAGATAGCCAAAAACATTCAGTACTTC.

The rearrangement uses TRBV5-8 and TRBJ1-2, with D possibly TRBD1 on 6 matching bases. The CDR3 has 14 amino acids. CDR1 and CDR2 (germline): SGHTS, YDEGEE. V gave up 1 base and J gave up 6 bases, with 13 bases separating them. In nucleotides, the CDR3 is TGTGCCAGCAGCTTGACAGACAGGATGAATGGCTACACCTTC. Translated: CASSLTDRMNGYTF.

This chain joins TRBV4-1 and TRBJ1-3; D unresolved. V lost 4 bases, J lost 3 bases, and 16 bases lay in between. The CDR3 is 16 residues long. Germline loops: CDR1 MGHRA, CDR2 YSYEKL. CDR3 amino acids: CASSPLRVRYGNTIYF. The CDR3 DNA reads as TGCGCCAGCAGCCCTTTGAGAGTGAGATATGGAAACACCATATATTTT.

By proportion, this clone is medium-sized. This chain links TRBV6-1 with TRBJ2-2, with 9 positions matching TRBD1. The CDR3 sequence is 14 residues long. The V gene end was trimmed by 1 base and the J gene end by 6 bases; junction bases not matched to a gene: 0. Germline lookup yields CDR1 MNHNS and CDR2 SASEGT. The CDR3 nucleotides read TGTGCCAGCAGTGAAGGGACAGGGGCCGGGGAGCTGTTTTTT. Translation gives CASSEGTGAGELFF.